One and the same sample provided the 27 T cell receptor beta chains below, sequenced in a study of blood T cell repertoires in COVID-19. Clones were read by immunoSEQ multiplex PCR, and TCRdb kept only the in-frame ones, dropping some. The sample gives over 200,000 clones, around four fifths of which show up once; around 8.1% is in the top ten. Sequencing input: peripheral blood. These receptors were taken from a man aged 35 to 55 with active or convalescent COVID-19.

The CDR3 DNA sequence: TGTGCCAGCAGCTTGGCCAACAAAGATGGCTACACCTTC. Translation: CASSLANKDGYTF. The V and J genes are TRBV7-9 and TRBJ1-2; the D is unclear. The length of the CDR3 is 13 residues. The V end lost 3 bases, the J end lost 6 bases, and 11 bases lay between the germline ends. CDR1 is SEHNR and CDR2 is FQNEAQ in the germline V gene (reference sequence).

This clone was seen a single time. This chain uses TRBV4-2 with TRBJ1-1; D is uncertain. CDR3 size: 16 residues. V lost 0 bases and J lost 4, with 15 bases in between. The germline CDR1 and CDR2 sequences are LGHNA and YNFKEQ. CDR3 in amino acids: CASSQDLLRLVTEAFF. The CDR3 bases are TGTGCCAGCAGCCAAGATCTTCTGAGACTGGTCACTGAAGCTTTCTTT.

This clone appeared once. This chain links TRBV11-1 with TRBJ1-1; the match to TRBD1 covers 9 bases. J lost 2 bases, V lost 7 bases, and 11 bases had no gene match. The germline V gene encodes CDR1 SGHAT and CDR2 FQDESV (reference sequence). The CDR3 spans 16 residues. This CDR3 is CASNFSRDRENTEAFF. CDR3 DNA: TGTGCCAGCAACTTTAGCCGGGACAGGGAAAACACTGAAGCTTTCTTT. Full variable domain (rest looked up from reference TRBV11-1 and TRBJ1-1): EAEVAQSPRYKITEKSQAVAFWCDPISGHATLYWYRQILGQGPELLVQFQDESVVDDSQLPKDRFSAERLKGVDSTLKIQPAELGDSAMYLCASNFSRDRENTEAFFGQGTRLTVV.

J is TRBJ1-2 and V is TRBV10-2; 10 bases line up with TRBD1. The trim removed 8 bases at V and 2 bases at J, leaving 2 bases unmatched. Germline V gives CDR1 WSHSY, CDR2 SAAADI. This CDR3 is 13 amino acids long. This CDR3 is CASQGQGNYGYTF. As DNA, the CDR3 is TGCGCCAGCCAGGGACAGGGGAACTATGGCTACACCTTC.

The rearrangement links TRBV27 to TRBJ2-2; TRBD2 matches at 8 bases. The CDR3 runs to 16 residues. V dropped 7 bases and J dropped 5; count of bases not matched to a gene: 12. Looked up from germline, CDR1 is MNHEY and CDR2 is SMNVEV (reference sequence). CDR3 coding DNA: TGTGCCAGCACCAATCGGGAGGGGTTGTTGACCGGGGAGCTGTTTTTT. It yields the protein CASTNREGLLTGELFF.

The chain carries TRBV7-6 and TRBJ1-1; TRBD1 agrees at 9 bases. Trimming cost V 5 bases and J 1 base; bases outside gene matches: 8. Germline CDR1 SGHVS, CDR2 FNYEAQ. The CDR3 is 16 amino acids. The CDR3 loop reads CASSGRDRDGNTEAFF. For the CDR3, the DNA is TGTGCCAGCAGCGGCCGGGACAGGGATGGGAACACTGAAGCTTTCTTT.

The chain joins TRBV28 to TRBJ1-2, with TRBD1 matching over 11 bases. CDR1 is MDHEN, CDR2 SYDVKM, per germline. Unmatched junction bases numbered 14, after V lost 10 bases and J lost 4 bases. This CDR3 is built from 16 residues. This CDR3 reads CATITGTGGNTYGYTF. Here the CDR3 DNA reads TGTGCCACCATAACCGGGACAGGGGGAAATACCTATGGCTACACCTTC.

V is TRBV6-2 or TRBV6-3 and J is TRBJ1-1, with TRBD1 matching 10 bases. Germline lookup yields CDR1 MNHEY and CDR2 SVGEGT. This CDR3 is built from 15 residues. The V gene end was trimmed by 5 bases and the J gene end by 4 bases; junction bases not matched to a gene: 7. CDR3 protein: CASSPRDRGFTEAFF. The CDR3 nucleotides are TGTGCCAGCAGTCCCCGGGACAGGGGTTTCACTGAAGCTTTCTTT.

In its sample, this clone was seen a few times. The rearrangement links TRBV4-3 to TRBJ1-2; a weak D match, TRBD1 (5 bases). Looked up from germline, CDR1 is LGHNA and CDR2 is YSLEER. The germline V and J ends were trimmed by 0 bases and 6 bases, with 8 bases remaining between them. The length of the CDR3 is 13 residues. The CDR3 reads CASSQDLGDGYTF. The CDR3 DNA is TGCGCCAGCAGCCAAGATCTAGGGGATGGCTACACCTTC.

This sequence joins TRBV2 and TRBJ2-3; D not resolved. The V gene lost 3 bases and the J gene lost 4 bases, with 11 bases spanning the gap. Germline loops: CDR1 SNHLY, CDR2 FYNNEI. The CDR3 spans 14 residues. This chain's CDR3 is CASSDRLPADTQYF. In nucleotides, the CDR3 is TGTGCCAGCAGTGATCGACTGCCCGCAGATACGCAGTATTTT.

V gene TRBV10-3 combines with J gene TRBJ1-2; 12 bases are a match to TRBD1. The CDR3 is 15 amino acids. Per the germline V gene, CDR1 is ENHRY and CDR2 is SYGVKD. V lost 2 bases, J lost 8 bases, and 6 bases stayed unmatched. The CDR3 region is CAISERDRGLEGYTF. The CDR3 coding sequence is TGTGCCATCAGTGAGCGGGACAGGGGGCTTGAAGGCTACACCTTC.

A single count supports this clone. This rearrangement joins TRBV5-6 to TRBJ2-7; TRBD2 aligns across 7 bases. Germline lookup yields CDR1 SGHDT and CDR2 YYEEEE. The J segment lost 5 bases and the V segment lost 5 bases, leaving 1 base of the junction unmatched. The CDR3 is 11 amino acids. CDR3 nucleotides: TGTGCCAGCAGAGCGGGGCACGAGCAGTACTTC. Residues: CASRAGHEQYF.

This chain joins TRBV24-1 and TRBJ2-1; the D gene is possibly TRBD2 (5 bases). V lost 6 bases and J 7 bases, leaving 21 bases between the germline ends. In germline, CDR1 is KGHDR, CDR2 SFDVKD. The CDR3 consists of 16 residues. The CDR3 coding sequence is TGTGCCACCAGTTCCACTAGGTCGGGCAATACAAATGAGCAGTTCTTC. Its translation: CATSSTRSGNTNEQFF.

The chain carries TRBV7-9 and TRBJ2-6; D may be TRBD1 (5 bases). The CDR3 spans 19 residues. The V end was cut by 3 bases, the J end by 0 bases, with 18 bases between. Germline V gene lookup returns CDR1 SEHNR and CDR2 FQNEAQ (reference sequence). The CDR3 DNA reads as TGTGCCAGCAGCTTTCCTGCGGCAGGGTCGAGCTCTGGGGCCAACGTCCTGACTTTC. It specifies CASSFPAAGSSSGANVLTF.

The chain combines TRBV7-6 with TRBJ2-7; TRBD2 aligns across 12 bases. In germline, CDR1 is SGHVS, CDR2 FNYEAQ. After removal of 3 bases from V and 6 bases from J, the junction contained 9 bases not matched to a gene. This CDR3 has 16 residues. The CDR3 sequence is CASSFDTSGGPGEQYF. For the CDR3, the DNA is TGTGCCAGCAGCTTCGACACTAGCGGGGGGCCCGGCGAGCAGTACTTC.

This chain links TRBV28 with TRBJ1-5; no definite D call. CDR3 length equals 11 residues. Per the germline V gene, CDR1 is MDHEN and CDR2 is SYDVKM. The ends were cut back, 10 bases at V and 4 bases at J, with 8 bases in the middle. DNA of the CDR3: TGTGCCACCAGCCTAAATCAGCCCCAGCATTTT. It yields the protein CATSLNQPQHF.

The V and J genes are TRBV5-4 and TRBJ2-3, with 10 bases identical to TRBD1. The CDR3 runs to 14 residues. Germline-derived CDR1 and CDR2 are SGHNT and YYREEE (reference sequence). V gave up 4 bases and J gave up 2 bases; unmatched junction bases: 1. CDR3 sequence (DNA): TGTGCCAGCAGCGGGACAGGGGTCACAGATACGCAGTATTTT. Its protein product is CASSGTGVTDTQYF. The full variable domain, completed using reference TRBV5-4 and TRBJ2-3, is ETGVTQSPTHLIKTRGQQVTLRCSSQSGHNTVSWYQQALGQGPQFIFQYYREEENGRGNFPPRFSGLQFPNYSSELNVNALELDDSALYLCASSGTGVTDTQYFGPGTRLTVL.

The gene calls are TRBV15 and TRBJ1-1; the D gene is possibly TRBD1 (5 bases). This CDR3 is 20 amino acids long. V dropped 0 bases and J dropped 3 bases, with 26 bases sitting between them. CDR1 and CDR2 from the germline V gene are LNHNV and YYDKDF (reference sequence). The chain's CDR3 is CATSRDKRWGRGWTDTEAFF. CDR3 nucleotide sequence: TGTGCCACCAGCAGAGATAAACGGTGGGGTCGGGGGTGGACGGACACTGAAGCTTTCTTT.

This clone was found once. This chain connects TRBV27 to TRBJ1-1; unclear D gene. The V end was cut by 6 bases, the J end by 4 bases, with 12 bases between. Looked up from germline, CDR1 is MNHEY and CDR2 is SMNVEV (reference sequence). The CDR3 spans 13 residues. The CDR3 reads CASSHGVGTEAFF. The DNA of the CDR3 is TGTGCCAGCAGCCACGGGGTGGGCACTGAAGCTTTCTTT.

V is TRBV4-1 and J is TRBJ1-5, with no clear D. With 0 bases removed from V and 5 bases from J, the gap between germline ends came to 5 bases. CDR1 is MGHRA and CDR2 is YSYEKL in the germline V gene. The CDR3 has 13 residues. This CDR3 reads CASSQDRDQPQHF. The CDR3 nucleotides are TGCGCCAGCAGCCAAGATCGGGATCAGCCCCAGCATTTT.

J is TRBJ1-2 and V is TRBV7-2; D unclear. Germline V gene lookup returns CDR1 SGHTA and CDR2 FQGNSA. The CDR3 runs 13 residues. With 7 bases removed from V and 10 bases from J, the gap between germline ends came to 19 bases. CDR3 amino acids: CASTPDARTTYTF. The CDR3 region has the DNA TGTGCCAGCACCCCGGATGCCCGAACTACCTACACCTTC. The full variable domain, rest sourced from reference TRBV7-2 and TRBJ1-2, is GAGVSQSPSNKVTEKGKDVELRCDPISGHTALYWYRQSLGQGLEFLIYFQGNSAPDKSGLPSDRFSAERTGGSVSTLTIQRTQQEDSAVYLCASTPDARTTYTFGSGTRLTVV.

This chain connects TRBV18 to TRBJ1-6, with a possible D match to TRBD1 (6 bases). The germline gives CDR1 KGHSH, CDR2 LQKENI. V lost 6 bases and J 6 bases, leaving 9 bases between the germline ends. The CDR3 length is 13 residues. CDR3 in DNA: TGTGCCAGCTCCAAGGACAGTAATTCACCCCTCCACTTT. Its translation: CASSKDSNSPLHF.

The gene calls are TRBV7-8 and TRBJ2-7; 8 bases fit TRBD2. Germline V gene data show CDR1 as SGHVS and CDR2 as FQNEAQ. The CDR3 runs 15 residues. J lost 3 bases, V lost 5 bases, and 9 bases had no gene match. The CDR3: CASSPGRREVYEQYF. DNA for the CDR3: TGTGCCAGCAGCCCCGGGCGGCGGGAGGTCTACGAGCAGTACTTC. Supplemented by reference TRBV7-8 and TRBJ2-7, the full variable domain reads GAGVSQSPRYKVAKRGQDVALRCDPISGHVSLFWYQQALGQGPEFLTYFQNEAQLDKSGLPSDRFFAERPEGSVSTLKIQRTQQEDSAVYLCASSPGRREVYEQYFGPGTRLTVT.

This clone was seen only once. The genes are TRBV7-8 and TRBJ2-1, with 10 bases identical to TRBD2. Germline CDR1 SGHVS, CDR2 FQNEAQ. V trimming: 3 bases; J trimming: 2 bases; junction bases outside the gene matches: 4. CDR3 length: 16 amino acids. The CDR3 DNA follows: TGTGCCAGCAGCTTTGAGCGGGGGGGCCCCTACAATGAGCAGTTCTTC. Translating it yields CASSFERGGPYNEQFF.

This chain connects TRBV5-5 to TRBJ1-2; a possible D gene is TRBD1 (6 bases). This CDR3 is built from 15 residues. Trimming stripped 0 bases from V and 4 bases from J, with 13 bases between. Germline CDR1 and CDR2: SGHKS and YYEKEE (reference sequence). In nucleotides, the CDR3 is TGTGCCAGCAGCTTGGTCGCAGGGGTATCCTATGGCTACACCTTC. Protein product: CASSLVAGVSYGYTF.

The CDR3 loop reads CASSSWAGTEAFF. The CDR3 DNA reads TGTGCCAGCAGCTCTTGGGCGGGCACTGAAGCTTTCTTT. The chain carries TRBV7-9 and TRBJ1-1, with unresolved D. The CDR3 runs 13 residues. Deletions cut 4 bases from V and 4 bases from J, with 10 bases between. Germline V gene sequence: CDR1 SEHNR, CDR2 FQNEAQ (reference sequence).

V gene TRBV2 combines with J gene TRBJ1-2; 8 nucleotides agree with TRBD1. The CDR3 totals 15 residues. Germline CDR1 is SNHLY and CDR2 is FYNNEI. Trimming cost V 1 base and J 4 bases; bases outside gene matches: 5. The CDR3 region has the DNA TGTGCCAGCAGTGAAGATAGGACAGGGCTCTATGGCTACACCTTC. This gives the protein CASSEDRTGLYGYTF.